Listed here are 25 T cell receptor beta chains from one sample, sequenced in a study of blood T cell repertoires in COVID-19. Some clones are missing from TCRdb's copy, which holds only in-frame ones; the method was immunoSEQ multiplex PCR. In the table there are hundreds of thousands of clones, almost 90% of which are singletons. Sample: peripheral blood. The receptors here all came from a woman in her 70s with COVID-19, enrolled during active disease.

The chain uses TRBV5-1 and TRBJ1-1; D remains unclear. CDR3 size: 14 residues. Trimming pared 4 bases from V and 0 bases from J, leaving 10 bases between. Germline V gene lookup returns CDR1 SGHRS and CDR2 YFSETQ. The chain's CDR3 is CASSLVSMNTEAFF. DNA for the CDR3: TGCGCCAGCAGCCTCGTAAGCATGAACACTGAAGCTTTCTTT.

CDR3 amino acids: CASSLIGNSGNGYTF. Written as DNA, the CDR3 is TGTGCCAGCAGTTTAATTGGAAATTCAGGCAACGGCTACACCTTC. The J gene is TRBJ1-2, the V gene TRBV27; D is uncertain. Germline CDR1 is MNHEY and CDR2 is SMNVEV (reference sequence). The CDR3 loop spans 15 amino acids. The V end lost 2 bases, the J end lost 8 bases, and 18 bases lay between the germline ends.

The V gene is TRBV10-3, the J gene TRBJ2-2; D remains unclear. V gave up 0 bases and J gave up 6 bases, with 8 bases separating them. CDR3 length: 14 residues. Germline loops: CDR1 ENHRY, CDR2 SYGVKD. The CDR3 loop reads CAISESIQSGELFF. The CDR3 DNA reads as TGTGCCATCAGTGAGTCTATACAATCCGGGGAGCTGTTTTTT.

The chain uses TRBV13 and TRBJ2-7; D gene ambiguous. The CDR3 has 12 residues. The V gene lost 2 bases and the J gene lost 4 bases, with 6 bases spanning the gap. The germline V gene encodes CDR1 PRHDT and CDR2 FYEKMQ (reference sequence). As DNA, the CDR3 is TGTGCCAGCAGCTTAACGCAGTACGAGCAGTACTTC. It codes for CASSLTQYEQYF. The variable domain in full, with the rest retrieved from reference TRBV13 and TRBJ2-7, is AAGVIQSPRHLIKEKRETATLKCYPIPRHDTVYWYQQGPGQDPQFLISFYEKMQSDKGSIPDRFSAQQFSDYHSELNMSSLELGDSALYFCASSLTQYEQYFGPGTRLTVT.

The J gene is TRBJ1-2, the V gene TRBV5-6; 7 positions match TRBD1. V was pared by 4 bases and J by 0 bases, with 9 bases of the junction left unmatched. The CDR3 has 16 amino acids. CDR1 is SGHDT, CDR2 YYEEEE, per germline. The CDR3 DNA sequence: TGTGCCAGCAGCCTCCGACAGGGAAGTGCTAACTATGGCTACACCTTC. It encodes CASSLRQGSANYGYTF.

This chain uses TRBV9 with TRBJ2-3; D uncertain. Trimming removed 0 bases at V and 0 bases at J, with 5 bases between. Germline lookup yields CDR1 SGDLS and CDR2 YYNGEE. This CDR3 has 14 amino acids. CDR3 coding DNA: TGTGCCAGCAGCGTAGACGGGAGCACAGATACGCAGTATTTT. It encodes CASSVDGSTDTQYF.

This chain links TRBV21-1 with TRBJ1-5; TRBD1, as called in the table, went unchecked against the DNA. TRBV21-1 is a known pseudogene. This CDR3 is built from 15 residues. The CDR3 nucleotides read TGTGCCAGCAGCGACGAGACAGGCCGTAATCAGCCCCAGCATTTT. It yields the protein CASSDETGRNQPQHF.

V and J are TRBV19 and TRBJ1-3; D not certain. V shed 3 bases and J shed 6 bases, with 12 bases lying between them. The CDR3 consists of 14 residues. Germline V CDR1 and CDR2: LNHDA, SQIVND (reference sequence). CDR3 loop: CASSILNRINTIYF. In DNA form, the CDR3 reads TGTGCCAGTAGTATTCTCAACAGAATAAACACCATATATTTT.

V gene TRBV19 combines with J gene TRBJ1-5; TRBD1 matches 10 bases. The germline CDR1 and CDR2 sequences are LNHDA and SQIVND (reference sequence). V lost 4 bases and J lost 5; bases outside the gene matches: 8. This CDR3 comprises 16 residues. CDR3 residues: CASSTKGQGIHQPQHF. As DNA, the CDR3 is TGTGCCAGTAGTACTAAGGGACAGGGGATTCATCAGCCCCAGCATTTT.

The chain employs TRBV4-2 and TRBJ2-1, with D possibly being TRBD1 (5 bases). Germline V lookup: CDR1 LGHNA, CDR2 YNFKEQ. The germline V and J ends were trimmed by 3 bases and 9 bases, with 24 bases remaining between them. CDR3 length equals 17 residues. The CDR3 region has the DNA TGTGCCAGCAGCCATACGTCGACAGATATCCCTGGTGGTGAGCAGTTCTTC. It translates to CASSHTSTDIPGGEQFF.

V and J are TRBV28 and TRBJ2-5; the D gene is possibly TRBD2 (6 bases). Trimming left V 7 bases short and J 1 base short, with 13 bases between. The CDR3 sequence is 14 residues long. Germline V gene sequence: CDR1 MDHEN, CDR2 SYDVKM. CDR3 coding DNA: TGTGCCAGCACCAGGGCGGGGCTCCAAGAGACCCAGTACTTC. Protein product: CASTRAGLQETQYF. Combining the CDR3 with reference TRBV28 and TRBJ2-5 gives the whole variable domain DVKVTQSSRYLVKRTGEKVFLECVQDMDHENMFWYRQDPGLGLRLIYFSYDVKMKEKGDIPEGYSVSREKKERFSLILESASTNQTSMYLCASTRAGLQETQYFGPGTRLLVL.

The V call is TRBV9, the J call TRBJ2-7, with D perhaps matching TRBD2 (6 bases). In germline, CDR1 is SGDLS, CDR2 YYNGEE. V was clipped by 3 bases and J by 0 bases, with 10 bases between them. The CDR3 is 14 amino acids. Here the CDR3 DNA reads TGTGCCAGCAGCGAGCGGGTAAGCTCCTACGAGCAGTACTTC. Encoded protein: CASSERVSSYEQYF.

The genes are TRBV9 and TRBJ1-4, with D tentatively TRBD1 (5 bases). V was shortened by 0 bases and J by 3 bases, with 18 bases between the two germline ends. The CDR3 sequence is 18 residues long. Per germline, CDR1 SGDLS and CDR2 YYNGEE. The CDR3 DNA is TGTGCCAGCAGCGTAGCGGTATCCAGGGATGGGGCTAATGAAAAACTGTTTTTT. Translated, it gives CASSVAVSRDGANEKLFF.

The genes are TRBV30 and TRBJ2-5, with a tentative D call TRBD2 (7 bases). The CDR3 runs 14 residues. CDR1 and CDR2 from the germline V gene are GTSNPN and SVGIG (reference sequence). Trimming removed 3 bases at V and 5 bases at J, with 16 bases between. The CDR3 loop is CAWRPGGGRETQYF. The CDR3, as DNA: TGTGCCTGGAGGCCGGGCGGGGGCCGCGAGACCCAGTACTTC.

The V gene is TRBV7-9, the J gene TRBJ1-6, with no clear D. Germline V gene data show CDR1 as SEHNR and CDR2 as FQNEAQ (reference sequence). The germline V and J ends were trimmed by 1 base and 7 bases, with 5 bases remaining between them. The CDR3 length is 13 residues. In DNA form, the CDR3 reads TGTGCCAGCAGCTTAGTTCAGAATTCACCCCTCCACTTT. Encoded protein: CASSLVQNSPLHF.

The V and J genes are TRBV30 and TRBJ1-1; D gene ambiguous. The germline CDR1 and CDR2 sequences are GTSNPN and SVGIG (reference sequence). Trimming left V 0 bases short and J 6 bases short, with 11 bases between. The CDR3 loop spans 13 amino acids. The CDR3 region has the DNA TGTGCCTGGAGTGTACGGGAGGGAGCTGAAGCTTTCTTT. This sequence encodes CAWSVREGAEAFF.

The chain carries TRBV28 and TRBJ2-7, with a tentative D call TRBD1 (6 bases). The CDR3 length is 14 residues. Trimming removed 8 bases from V and 0 bases from J, with 14 bases in between. CDR1 is MDHEN, CDR2 SYDVKM, per germline. The CDR3 DNA sequence: TGTGCCAGCTCCCGGGACACCGGCTCCTACGAGCAGTACTTC. As protein: CASSRDTGSYEQYF.

The chain joins TRBV19 to TRBJ2-1, with TRBD2 matching 11 bases. The J segment lost 12 bases and the V segment lost 5 bases, leaving 9 bases of the junction unmatched. CDR1 LNHDA and CDR2 SQIVND come from the germline V gene (reference sequence). There are 14 residues in the CDR3. CDR3 region: CASSPLSTSGGQFF. The CDR3 DNA follows: TGTGCCAGTAGTCCTCTCTCCACTAGCGGGGGGCAGTTCTTC.

V gene TRBV20-1 combines with J gene TRBJ2-7; 12 nucleotides line up with TRBD2. With 3 bases clipped from V and 2 bases from J, the junction kept 2 bases outside the gene matches. Germline V CDR1 and CDR2: DFQATT, SNEGSKA (reference sequence). This CDR3 is 14 amino acids long. In DNA form, the CDR3 reads TGCAGTGCTAGTAGGACTAGCGGGGCCTACGAGCAGTACTTC. The encoded protein is CSASRTSGAYEQYF.

The CDR3 is CASTENSGTSSLEQYF. In DNA, the CDR3 is TGTGCCAGCACCGAAAACTCCGGGACTAGCTCCCTAGAGCAGTACTTC. This sequence joins TRBV5-4 and TRBJ2-7; 9 positions match TRBD2. The V gene's germline CDR1 is SGHNT and CDR2 YYREEE (reference sequence). The CDR3 is 16 residues long. Losses at the gene ends were 6 bases for V and 7 bases for J; bases not matched to a gene: 17. Based on the CDR3 plus reference TRBV5-4 and TRBJ2-7, the full variable domain is ETGVTQSPTHLIKTRGQQVTLRCSSQSGHNTVSWYQQALGQGPQFIFQYYREEENGRGNFPPRFSGLQFPNYSSELNVNALELDDSALYLCASTENSGTSSLEQYFGPGTRLTVT.

The V and J genes are TRBV18 and TRBJ1-1; 10 positions agree with TRBD1. Germline V gene lookup returns CDR1 KGHSH and CDR2 LQKENI. J was trimmed by 7 bases and V by 4 bases; bases with no gene match: 6. The length of the CDR3 is 14 residues. In nucleotides, the CDR3 is TGTGCCAGCTCACACCGGGACAGGGGAGGTGAAGCTTTCTTT. Its translation is CASSHRDRGGEAFF.

This chain joins TRBV9 and TRBJ2-2; D call uncertain. V lost 0 bases and J 6 bases, leaving 6 bases between the germline ends. Per the germline V gene, CDR1 is SGDLS and CDR2 is YYNGEE. The length of the CDR3 is 13 residues. In DNA form, the CDR3 reads TGTGCCAGCAGCGTAGCTGAGGCCGGGGAGCTGTTTTTT. Protein: CASSVAEAGELFF.

The gene calls are TRBV5-1 and TRBJ2-1; TRBD2 agrees at 7 bases. With V trimmed by 2 bases and J by 5 bases, 10 bases remained unmatched. CDR1 and CDR2 from the germline V gene are SGHRS and YFSETQ. This CDR3 is 16 amino acids long. DNA of the CDR3: TGCGCCAGCAGCTTCTACTTCGCGGGGGAACACAATGAGCAGTTCTTC. Translated, it gives CASSFYFAGEHNEQFF.

The J gene is TRBJ1-2, the V gene TRBV10-3; D is ambiguous. V was pared by 2 bases and J by 4 bases, with 8 bases between. The CDR3 has 13 amino acids. Looked up from germline, CDR1 is ENHRY and CDR2 is SYGVKD. CDR3 sequence reads: CAISEGPRYGYTF. CDR3 coding DNA: TGTGCCATCAGTGAGGGCCCTCGCTATGGCTACACCTTC.

The gene calls are TRBV5-1 and TRBJ2-5; D is possibly TRBD1 (5 bases). V shed 0 bases and J shed 3 bases, with 9 bases lying between them. Germline V lookup: CDR1 SGHRS, CDR2 YFSETQ. The length of the CDR3 is 14 residues. The CDR3 sequence: CASSLEGLEETQYF. In nucleotides, the CDR3 is TGCGCCAGCAGCTTGGAGGGGTTGGAAGAGACCCAGTACTTC.